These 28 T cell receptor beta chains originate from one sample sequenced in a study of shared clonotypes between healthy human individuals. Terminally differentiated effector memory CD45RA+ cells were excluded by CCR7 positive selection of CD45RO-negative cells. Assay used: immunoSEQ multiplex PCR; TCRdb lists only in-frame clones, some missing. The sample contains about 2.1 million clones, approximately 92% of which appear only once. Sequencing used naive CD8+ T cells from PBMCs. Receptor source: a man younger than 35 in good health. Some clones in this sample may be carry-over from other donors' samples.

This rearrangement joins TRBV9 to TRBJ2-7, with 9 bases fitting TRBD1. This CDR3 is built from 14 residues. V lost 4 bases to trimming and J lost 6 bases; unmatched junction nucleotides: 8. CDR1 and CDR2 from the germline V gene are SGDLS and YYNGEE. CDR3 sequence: CASSPRDRDLEQYF. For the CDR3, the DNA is TGTGCCAGCAGCCCCCGGGACAGGGACCTCGAGCAGTACTTC. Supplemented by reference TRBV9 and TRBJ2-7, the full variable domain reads DSGVTQTPKHLITATGQRVTLRCSPRSGDLSVYWYQQSLDQGLQFLIQYYNGEERAKGNILERFSAQQFPDLHSELNLSSLELGDSALYFCASSPRDRDLEQYFGPGTRLTVT.

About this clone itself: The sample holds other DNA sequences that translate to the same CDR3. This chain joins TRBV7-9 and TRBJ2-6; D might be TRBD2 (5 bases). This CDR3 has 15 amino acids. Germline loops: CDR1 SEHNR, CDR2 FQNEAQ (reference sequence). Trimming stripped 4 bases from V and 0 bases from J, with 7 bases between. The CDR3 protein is CASSSRDSGANVLTF. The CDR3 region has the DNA TGTGCCAGCAGCTCCCGGGACTCTGGGGCCAACGTCCTGACTTTC.

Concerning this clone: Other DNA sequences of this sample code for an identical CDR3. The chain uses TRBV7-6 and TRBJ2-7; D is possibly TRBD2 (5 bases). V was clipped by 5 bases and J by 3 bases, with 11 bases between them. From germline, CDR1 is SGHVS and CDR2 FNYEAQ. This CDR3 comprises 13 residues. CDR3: CASSLGRGYEQYF. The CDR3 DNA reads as TGTGCCAGCAGCCTCGGACGGGGCTACGAGCAGTACTTC.

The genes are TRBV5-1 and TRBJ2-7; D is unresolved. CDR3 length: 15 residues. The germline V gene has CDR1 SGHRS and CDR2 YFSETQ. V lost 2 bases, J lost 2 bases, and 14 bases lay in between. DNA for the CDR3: TGCGCCAGCAGCTTACTCCAATCATCCCCCTACGAGCAGTACTTC. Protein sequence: CASSLLQSSPYEQYF.

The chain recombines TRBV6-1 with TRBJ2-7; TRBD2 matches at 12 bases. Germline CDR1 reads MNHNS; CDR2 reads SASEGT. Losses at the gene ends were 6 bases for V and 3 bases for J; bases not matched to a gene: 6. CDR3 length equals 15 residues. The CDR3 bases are TGTGCCAGCAGCCCGAGGACTAGCGGGAACTACGAGCAGTACTTC. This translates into CASSPRTSGNYEQYF.

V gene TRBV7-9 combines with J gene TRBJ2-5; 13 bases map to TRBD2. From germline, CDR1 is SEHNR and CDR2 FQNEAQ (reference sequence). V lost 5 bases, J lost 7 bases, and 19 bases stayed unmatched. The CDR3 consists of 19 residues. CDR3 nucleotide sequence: TGTGCCAGCAGCACAACTAGCGGGAGGGAACAGACCGTATTGGGGACCCAGTACTTC. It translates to CASSTTSGREQTVLGTQYF.

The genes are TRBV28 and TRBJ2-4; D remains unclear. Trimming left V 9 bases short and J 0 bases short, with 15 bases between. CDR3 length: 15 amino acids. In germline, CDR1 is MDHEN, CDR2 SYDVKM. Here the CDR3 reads CASSRPYRAKNIQYF. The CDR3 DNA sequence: TGTGCCAGTTCACGACCTTACCGAGCCAAAAACATTCAGTACTTC.

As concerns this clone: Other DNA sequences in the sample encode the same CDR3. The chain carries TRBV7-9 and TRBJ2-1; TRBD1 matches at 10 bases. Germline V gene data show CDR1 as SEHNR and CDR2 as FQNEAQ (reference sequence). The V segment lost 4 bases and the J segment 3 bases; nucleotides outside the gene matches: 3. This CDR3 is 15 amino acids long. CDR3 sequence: CASSSRDRGYNEQFF. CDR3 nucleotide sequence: TGTGCCAGCAGCTCCCGGGACAGGGGCTACAATGAGCAGTTCTTC.

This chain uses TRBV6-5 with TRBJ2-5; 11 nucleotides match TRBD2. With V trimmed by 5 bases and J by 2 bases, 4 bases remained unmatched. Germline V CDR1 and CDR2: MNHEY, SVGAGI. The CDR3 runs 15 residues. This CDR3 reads CASSPSGRLQETQYF. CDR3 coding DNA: TGTGCCAGCAGTCCTAGCGGGAGGTTACAAGAGACCCAGTACTTC.

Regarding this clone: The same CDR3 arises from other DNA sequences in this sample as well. The CDR3: CASSLGHEQYF. Written as DNA, the CDR3 is TGCGCCAGCAGCCTGGGGCACGAGCAGTACTTC. This chain joins TRBV5-1 and TRBJ2-7, with D possibly TRBD1 on 5 matching bases. Germline loops: CDR1 SGHRS, CDR2 YFSETQ. The CDR3 has 11 amino acids. Trimming removed 4 bases at V and 5 bases at J, with 7 bases between.

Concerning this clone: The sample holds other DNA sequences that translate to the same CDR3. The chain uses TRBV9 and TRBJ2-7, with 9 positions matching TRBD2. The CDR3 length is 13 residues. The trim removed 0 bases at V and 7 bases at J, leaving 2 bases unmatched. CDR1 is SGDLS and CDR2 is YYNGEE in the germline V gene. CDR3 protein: CASSVGLAGEQYF. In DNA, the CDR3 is TGTGCCAGCAGCGTAGGGCTAGCGGGAGAGCAGTACTTC.

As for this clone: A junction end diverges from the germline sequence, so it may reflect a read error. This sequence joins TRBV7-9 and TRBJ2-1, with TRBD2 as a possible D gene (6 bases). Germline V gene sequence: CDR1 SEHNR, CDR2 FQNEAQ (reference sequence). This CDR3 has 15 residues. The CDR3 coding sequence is TGCGCCAGCAGCCGCGGGACCAGACAGTACAATGAGCAGTTCTTC. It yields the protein CASSRGTRQYNEQFF.

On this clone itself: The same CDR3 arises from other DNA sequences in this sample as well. This chain's CDR3 is CASSPQDSSYNEQFF. DNA for the CDR3: TGTGCCAGCAGTCCACAGGATAGCTCCTACAATGAGCAGTTCTTC. The rearrangement uses TRBV27 and TRBJ2-1, with D possibly matching TRBD1 (5 bases). Germline-derived CDR1 and CDR2 are MNHEY and SMNVEV (reference sequence). Trimming shortened V by 5 bases and J by 0 bases, and 11 bases separated the two germline ends. The CDR3 length is 15 residues.

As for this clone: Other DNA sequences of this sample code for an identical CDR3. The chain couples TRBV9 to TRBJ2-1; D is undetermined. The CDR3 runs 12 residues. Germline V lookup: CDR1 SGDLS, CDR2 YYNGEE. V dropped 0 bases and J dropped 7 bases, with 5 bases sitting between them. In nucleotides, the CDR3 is TGTGCCAGCAGCGTAGATCGGAATGAGCAGTTCTTC. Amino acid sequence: CASSVDRNEQFF.

The CDR3 nucleotides are TGTGCCAGTAGTTTCCGGGACAGGGGAGAGACCCAGTACTTC. This gives the protein CASSFRDRGETQYF. V usage is TRBV19 and J usage is TRBJ2-5; 10 nucleotides align to TRBD1. Germline V lookup: CDR1 LNHDA, CDR2 SQIVND (reference sequence). The ends lost 5 bases at V and 4 bases at J; junction bases unmatched: 4. The CDR3 sequence is 14 residues long.

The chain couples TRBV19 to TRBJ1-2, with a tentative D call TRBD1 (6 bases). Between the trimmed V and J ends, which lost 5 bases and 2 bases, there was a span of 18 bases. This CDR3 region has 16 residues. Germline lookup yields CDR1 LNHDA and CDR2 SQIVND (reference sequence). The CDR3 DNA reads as TGTGCCAGTAGTCCCGCAGGGGACCCTAGGAACTATGGCTACACCTTC. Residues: CASSPAGDPRNYGYTF.

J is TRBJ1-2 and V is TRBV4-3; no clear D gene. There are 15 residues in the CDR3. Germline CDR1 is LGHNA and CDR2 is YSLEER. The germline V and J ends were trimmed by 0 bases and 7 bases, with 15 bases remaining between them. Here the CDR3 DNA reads TGCGCCAGCAGCCAAGAGATGTTTCGGTTCTCTGGCTACACCTTC. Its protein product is CASSQEMFRFSGYTF.

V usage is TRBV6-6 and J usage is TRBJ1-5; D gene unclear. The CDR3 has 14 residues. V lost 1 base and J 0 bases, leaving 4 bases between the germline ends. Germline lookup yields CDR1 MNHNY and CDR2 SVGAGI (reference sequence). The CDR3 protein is CASSYLDSNQPQHF. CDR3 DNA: TGTGCCAGCAGTTACTTAGATAGCAATCAGCCCCAGCATTTT.

For the CDR3, the DNA is TGTGCCAGCAGTTTATCCAGGACAGGGATTTCCTACGAGCAGTACTTC. Translated: CASSLSRTGISYEQYF. The J gene is TRBJ2-7, the V gene TRBV27, with 8 bases lining up with TRBD1. Losses at the gene ends were 0 bases for V and 1 base for J; bases not matched to a gene: 5. The CDR3 totals 16 residues. Germline V gene data show CDR1 as MNHEY and CDR2 as SMNVEV (reference sequence).

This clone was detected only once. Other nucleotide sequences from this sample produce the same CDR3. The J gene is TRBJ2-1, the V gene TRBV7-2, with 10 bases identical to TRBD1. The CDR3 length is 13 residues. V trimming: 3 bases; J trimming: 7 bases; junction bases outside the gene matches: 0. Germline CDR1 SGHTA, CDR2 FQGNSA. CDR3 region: CASSLDRGNEQFF. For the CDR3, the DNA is TGTGCCAGCAGCTTGGACAGGGGGAATGAGCAGTTCTTC. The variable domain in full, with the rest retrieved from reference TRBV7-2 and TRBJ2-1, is GAGVSQSPSNKVTEKGKDVELRCDPISGHTALYWYRQSLGQGLEFLIYFQGNSAPDKSGLPSDRFSAERTGGSVSTLTIQRTQQEDSAVYLCASSLDRGNEQFFGPGTRLTVL.

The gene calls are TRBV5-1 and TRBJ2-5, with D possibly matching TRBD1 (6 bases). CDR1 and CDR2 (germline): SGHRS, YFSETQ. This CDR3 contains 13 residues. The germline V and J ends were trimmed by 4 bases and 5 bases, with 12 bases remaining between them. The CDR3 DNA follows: TGCGCCAGCAGCCCGGGCCAGGGGGAGACCCAGTACTTC. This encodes CASSPGQGETQYF.

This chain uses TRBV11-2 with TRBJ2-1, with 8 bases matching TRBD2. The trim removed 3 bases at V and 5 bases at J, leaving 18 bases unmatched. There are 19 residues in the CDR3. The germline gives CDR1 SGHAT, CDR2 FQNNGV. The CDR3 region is CASSLSLAGVILEHNEQFF. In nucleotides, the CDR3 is TGTGCCAGCAGCTTGAGTCTAGCGGGTGTAATCCTGGAACACAATGAGCAGTTCTTC.

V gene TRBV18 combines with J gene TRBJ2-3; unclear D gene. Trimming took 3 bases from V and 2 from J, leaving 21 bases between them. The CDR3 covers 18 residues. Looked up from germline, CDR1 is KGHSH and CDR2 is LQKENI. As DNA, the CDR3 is TGTGCCAGCTCACCCCTTTTCGAACGGCAAGGAGACACAGATACGCAGTATTTT. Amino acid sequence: CASSPLFERQGDTDTQYF.

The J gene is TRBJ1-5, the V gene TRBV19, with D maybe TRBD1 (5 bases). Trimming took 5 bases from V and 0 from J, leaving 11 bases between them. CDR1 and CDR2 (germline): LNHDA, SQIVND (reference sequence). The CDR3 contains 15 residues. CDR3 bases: TGTGCCAGTAGTCCGCCGACAGATAGCAATCAGCCCCAGCATTTT. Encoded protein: CASSPPTDSNQPQHF.

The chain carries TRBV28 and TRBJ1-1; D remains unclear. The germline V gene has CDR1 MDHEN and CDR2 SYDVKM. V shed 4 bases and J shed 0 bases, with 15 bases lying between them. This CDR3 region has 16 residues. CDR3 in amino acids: CASSSPRLQMNTEAFF. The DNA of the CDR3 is TGTGCCAGCAGTTCCCCCCGACTGCAGATGAACACTGAAGCTTTCTTT.

CDR3 region: CASSWGVDSKNTF. CDR3 nucleotide sequence: TGTGCCAGCAGCTGGGGGGTGGACAGTAAGAACACCTTC. J is TRBJ1-2 and V is TRBV5-6; D perhaps matches TRBD1 (6 bases). This CDR3 has 13 residues. The germline V gene has CDR1 SGHDT and CDR2 YYEEEE. V was shortened by 3 bases and J by 12 bases, with 18 bases between the two germline ends.

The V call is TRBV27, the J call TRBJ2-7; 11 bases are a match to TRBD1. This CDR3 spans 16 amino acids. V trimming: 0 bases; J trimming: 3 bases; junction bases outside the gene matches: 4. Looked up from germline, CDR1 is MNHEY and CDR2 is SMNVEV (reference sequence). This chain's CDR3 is CASSLSGQGALYEQYF. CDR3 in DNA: TGTGCCAGCAGTTTATCTGGACAGGGGGCACTCTACGAGCAGTACTTC.

The DNA of the CDR3 is TGTGCCAGCAGTTACTCGGACGGTTTTGAGCAGTACTTC. Protein product: CASSYSDGFEQYF. J is TRBJ2-7 and V is TRBV6-5; the D is unclear. In germline, CDR1 is MNHEY, CDR2 SVGAGI. This CDR3 region has 13 residues. Trimming pared 0 bases from V and 7 bases from J, leaving 10 bases between.